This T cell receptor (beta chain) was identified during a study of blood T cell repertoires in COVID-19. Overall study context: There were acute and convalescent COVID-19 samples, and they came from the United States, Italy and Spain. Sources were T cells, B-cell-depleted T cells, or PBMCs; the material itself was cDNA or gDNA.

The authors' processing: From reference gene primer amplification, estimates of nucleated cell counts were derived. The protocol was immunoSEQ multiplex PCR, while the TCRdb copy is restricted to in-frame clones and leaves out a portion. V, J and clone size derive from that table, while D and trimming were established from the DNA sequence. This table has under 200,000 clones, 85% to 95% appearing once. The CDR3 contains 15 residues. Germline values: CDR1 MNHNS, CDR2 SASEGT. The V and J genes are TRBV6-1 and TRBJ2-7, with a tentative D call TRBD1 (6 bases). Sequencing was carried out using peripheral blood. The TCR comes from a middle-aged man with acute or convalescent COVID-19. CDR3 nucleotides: TGTGCCGGCAGTGAGGGAGCCAACAGGGTGGACGAGCAGTACGTC. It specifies CAGSEGANRVDEQYV.